Listed below are T cell receptor beta chains from one sample, sequenced in a study of early T cells in non-severe SARS-CoV-2 infection. From the 5' RACE reads, TCRdb called clonotypes with MiXCR, one entry per CDR3 protein. The sample shows more than 20,000 distinct CDR3 sequences, around 3.9% of them seen only once. The sequenced material came from whole blood. These TCRs come from an adult who was a healthcare worker with PCR-confirmed SARS-CoV-2 infection or an uninfected control (not recorded which). Both conserved end residues are part of each CDR3. The D gene is left open where the match is weak. The size field is filled for only some rows; it gives once, few, many or a size class.

TRBV29-1,TRBD1,TRBJ2-7,many,CSVPTGDEQYF,TGCAGCGTTCCGACAGGGGACGAGCAGTACTTC
TRBV4-2,TRBD2,TRBJ2-2,NA,CASSQDFSGTNTGELFF,TGTGCCAGCAGCCAAGACTTTAGCGGGACGAACACCGGGGAGCTGTTTTTT
TRBV30,NA,TRBJ1-1,many,CAWRHTTTEAFF,TGTGCCTGGCGTCATACGACAACGGAAGCTTTCTTT
TRBV13,NA,TRBJ2-7,many,CASSNSRSEQYF,TGTGCCAGCAGCAATTCTCGGAGCGAGCAGTACTTC
TRBV20-1,NA,TRBJ1-2,many,CSASGGVGYTF,TGCAGTGCTAGCGGAGGGGTCGGCTACACCTTC
TRBV20-1,NA,TRBJ2-1,many,CSARDLLRDEQFF,TGCAGTGCTAGAGACCTCCTCAGGGACGAGCAGTTCTTC
TRBV3-1,NA,TRBJ1-6,many,CASSQDGGSYNSPLHF,TGTGCCAGCAGCCAAGATGGGGGGTCCTATAATTCACCCCTCCACTTT
TRBV6-6,TRBD1,TRBJ1-1,many,CASSSGQGRVGEAFF,TGTGCCAGCAGTTCCGGACAGGGTCGAGTTGGTGAAGCTTTCTTT
TRBV11-2,NA,TRBJ2-5,many,CASSPRLAAQETQYF,TGTGCCAGCAGCCCCCGGCTAGCTGCCCAAGAGACCCAGTACTTC
TRBV18,NA,TRBJ1-5,medium-sized,CASSPAGISAAQHF,TGTGCCAGCTCACCAGCAGGGATCTCCGCAGCCCAGCATTTT
TRBV1,NA,TRBJ1-1,medium-sized,CTSSHHQTAEAFF,TGCACCAGCAGCCATCATCAGACTGCTGAAGCTTTCTTT
TRBV28,TRBD2,TRBJ2-1,NA,CASSSSGREDEQFF,TGTGCCAGCAGTTCGAGCGGGAGGGAAGATGAGCAGTTCTTC
TRBV18,NA,TRBJ1-1,many,CASSLTVNTEAFF,TGTGCCAGCTCCCTGACCGTGAACACTGAAGCTTTCTTT